The present T cell receptor (beta chain) was sequenced within a study of neurological immune-mediated disorders. Study-level findings and limits: While HTLV-1-associated myelopathy showed the greatest TCR clonal expansion, multiple sclerosis showed the least, falling below healthy controls.

5'RACE with 10-nucleotide random UMIs produced the cDNA. TCRdb redid the calling of the 5' RACE reads with MiXCR, one entry per CDR3 protein. The data hold approximately 44,000 distinct CDR3 sequences, with roughly 15% observed a single time. This clonotype showed up many times. Its matching antigen is unknown. The CDR3 consists of 12 residues. V was clipped by 4 bases and J by 4 bases, with 8 bases between them. Germline CDR1 and CDR2: SGHVS and FQNEAQ. Sequencing used CD4+ T cells from blood. The TCR comes from an older woman with HTLV-1-associated myelopathy (HAM/TSP). This sequence joins TRBV7-8 and TRBJ2-7, with D tentatively TRBD1 (6 bases). The chain's CDR3 is CASSSQGYEQYF. CDR3 DNA sequence: TGTGCCAGCAGCTCCCAGGGGTACGAGCAGTACTTC.